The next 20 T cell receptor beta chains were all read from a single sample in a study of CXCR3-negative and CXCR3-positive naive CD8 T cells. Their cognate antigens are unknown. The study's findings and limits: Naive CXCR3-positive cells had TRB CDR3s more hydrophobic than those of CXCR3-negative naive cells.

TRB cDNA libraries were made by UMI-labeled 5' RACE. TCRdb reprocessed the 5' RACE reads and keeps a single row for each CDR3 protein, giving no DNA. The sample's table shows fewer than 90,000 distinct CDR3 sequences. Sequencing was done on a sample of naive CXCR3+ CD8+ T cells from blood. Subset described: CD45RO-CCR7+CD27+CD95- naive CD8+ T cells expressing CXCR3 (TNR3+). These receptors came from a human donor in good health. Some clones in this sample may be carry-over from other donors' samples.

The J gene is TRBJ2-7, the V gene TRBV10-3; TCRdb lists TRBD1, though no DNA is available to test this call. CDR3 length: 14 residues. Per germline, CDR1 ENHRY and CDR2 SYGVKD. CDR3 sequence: CAISEDAQTYEQYF.

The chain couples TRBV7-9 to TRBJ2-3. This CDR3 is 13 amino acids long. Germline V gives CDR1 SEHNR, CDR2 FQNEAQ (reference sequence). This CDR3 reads CASSLPSTDTQYF.

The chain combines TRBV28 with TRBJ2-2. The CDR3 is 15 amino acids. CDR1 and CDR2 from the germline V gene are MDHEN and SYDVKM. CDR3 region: CASTPGLLNTGELFF.

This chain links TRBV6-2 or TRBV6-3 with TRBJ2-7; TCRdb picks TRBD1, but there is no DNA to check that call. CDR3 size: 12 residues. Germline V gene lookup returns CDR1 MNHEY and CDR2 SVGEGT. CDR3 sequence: CASGDSSYEQYF.

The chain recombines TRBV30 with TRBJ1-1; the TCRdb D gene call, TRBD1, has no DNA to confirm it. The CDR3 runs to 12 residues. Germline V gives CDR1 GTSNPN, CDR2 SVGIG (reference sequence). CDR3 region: CAWSGGTAEAFF.

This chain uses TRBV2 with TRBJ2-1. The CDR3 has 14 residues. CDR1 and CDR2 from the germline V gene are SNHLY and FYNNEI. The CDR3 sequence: CAIRERESYNEQFF.

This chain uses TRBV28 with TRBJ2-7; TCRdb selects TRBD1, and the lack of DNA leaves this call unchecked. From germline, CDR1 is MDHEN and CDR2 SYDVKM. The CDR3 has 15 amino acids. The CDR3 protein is CASSSFRESSYEQYF.

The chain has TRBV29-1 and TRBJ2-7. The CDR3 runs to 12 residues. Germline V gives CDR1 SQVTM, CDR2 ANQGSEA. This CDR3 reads CSVEDLYDEQYF.

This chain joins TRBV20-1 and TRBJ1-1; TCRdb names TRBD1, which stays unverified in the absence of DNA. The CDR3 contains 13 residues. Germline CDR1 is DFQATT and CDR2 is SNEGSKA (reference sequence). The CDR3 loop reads CSASTGANTEAFF.

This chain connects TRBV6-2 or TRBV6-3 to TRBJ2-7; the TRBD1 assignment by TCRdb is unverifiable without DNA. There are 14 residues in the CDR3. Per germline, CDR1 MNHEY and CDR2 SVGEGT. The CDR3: CASSPTTGYYEQYF.

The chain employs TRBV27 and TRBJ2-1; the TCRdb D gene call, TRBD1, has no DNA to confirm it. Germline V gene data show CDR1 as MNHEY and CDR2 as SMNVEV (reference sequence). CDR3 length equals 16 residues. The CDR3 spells CASSPPSRTTYNEQFF.

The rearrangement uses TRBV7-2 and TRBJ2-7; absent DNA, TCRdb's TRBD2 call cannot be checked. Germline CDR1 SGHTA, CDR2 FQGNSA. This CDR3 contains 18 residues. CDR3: CASSLGLAGGKRSYEQYF.

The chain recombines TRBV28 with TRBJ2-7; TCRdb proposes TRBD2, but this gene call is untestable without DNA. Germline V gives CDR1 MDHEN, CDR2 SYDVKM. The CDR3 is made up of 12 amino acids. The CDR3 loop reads CASGGLSYEQYF.

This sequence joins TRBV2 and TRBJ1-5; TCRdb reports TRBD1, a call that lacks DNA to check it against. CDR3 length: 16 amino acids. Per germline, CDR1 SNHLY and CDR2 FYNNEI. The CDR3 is CASRQTGGGSNQPQHF.

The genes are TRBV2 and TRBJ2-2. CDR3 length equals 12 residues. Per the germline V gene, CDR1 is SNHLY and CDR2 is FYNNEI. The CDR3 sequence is CASELNTGELFF.

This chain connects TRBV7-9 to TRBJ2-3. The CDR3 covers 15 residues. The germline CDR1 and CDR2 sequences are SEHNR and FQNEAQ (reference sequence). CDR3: CASSTTTLSTDTQYF.

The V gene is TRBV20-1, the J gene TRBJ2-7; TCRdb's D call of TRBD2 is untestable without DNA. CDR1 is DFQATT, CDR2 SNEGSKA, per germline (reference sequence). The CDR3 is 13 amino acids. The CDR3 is CSAGTSGDDEQYF.

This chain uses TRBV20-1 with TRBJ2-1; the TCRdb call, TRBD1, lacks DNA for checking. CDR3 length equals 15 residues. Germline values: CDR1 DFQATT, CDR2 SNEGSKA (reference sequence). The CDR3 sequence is CSAPGALSSYNEQFF.

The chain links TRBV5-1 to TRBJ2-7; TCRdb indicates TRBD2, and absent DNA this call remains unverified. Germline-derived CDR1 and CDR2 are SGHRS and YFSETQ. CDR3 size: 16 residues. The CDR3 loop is CASSPGLAGGAYEQYF.

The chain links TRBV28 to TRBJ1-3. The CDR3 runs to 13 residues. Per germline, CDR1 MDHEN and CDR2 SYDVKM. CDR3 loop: CASSLFGGNTIYF.